The rows below give T cell receptor beta chains drawn from one sample of a study of T-cell reconstitution after alpha-beta-depleted transplantation in children. TCRdb ran MiXCR on the PCR reads and lists one entry per CDR3 protein. The data hold about 580,000 distinct CDR3 sequences, with 20% to 25% observed a single time. Material: PBMCs, mostly from graft donor cells, obtained 360 days after TCRalphabeta/CD19-depleted stem cell transplant. All receptors come from a boy in the first two years of life who had a stem cell transplant for acute myeloid leukemia, so the T cells may come from the graft donor. The conserved cysteine and the conserved F or W are not part of the CDR3 here.

v_call,j_call,cdr3_aa
TRBV20-1,TRBJ2-5,SASVTNQETQY
TRBV6-1,TRBJ2-1,ASSPTQRGSNEQF
TRBV7-6,TRBJ2-5,ASSLGGWTQY
TRBV6-6,TRBJ1-1,ASIQGVEAF
TRBV6-5,TRBJ2-7,ASSYSRYRGHEQY
TRBV28,TRBJ2-1,ASSSNSDTIYNEQF
TRBV5-6,TRBJ2-5,ASSLLQEQETQY
TRBV24-1,TRBJ2-5,ATGGVETQY
TRBV7-2,TRBJ2-5,ASSLNGGWETQY
TRBV5-1,TRBJ1-1,ASRPPGTGDTEAF